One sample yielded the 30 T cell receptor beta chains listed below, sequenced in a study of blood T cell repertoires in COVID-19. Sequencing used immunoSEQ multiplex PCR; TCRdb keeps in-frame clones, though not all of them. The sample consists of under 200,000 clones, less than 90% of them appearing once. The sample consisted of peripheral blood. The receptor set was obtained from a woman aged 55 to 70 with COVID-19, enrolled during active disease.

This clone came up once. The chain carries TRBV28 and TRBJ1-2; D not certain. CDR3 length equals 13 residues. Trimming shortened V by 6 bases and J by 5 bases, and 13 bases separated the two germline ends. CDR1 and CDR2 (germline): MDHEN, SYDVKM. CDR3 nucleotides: TGTGCCAGCAGCTTCCCACTTGAATATGGCTACACCTTC. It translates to CASSFPLEYGYTF.

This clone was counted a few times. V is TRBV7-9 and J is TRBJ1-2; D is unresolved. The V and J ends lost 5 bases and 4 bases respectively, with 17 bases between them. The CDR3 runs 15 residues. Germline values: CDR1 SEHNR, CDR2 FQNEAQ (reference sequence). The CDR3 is CASSPLSGEGYGYTF. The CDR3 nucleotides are TGTGCCAGCAGCCCCCTATCCGGGGAGGGCTATGGCTACACCTTC. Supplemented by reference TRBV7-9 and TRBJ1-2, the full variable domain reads DTGVSQNPRHKITKRGQNVTFRCDPISEHNRLYWYRQTLGQGPEFLTYFQNEAQLEKSRLLSDRFSAERPKGSFSTLEIQRTEQGDSAMYLCASSPLSGEGYGYTFGSGTRLTVV.

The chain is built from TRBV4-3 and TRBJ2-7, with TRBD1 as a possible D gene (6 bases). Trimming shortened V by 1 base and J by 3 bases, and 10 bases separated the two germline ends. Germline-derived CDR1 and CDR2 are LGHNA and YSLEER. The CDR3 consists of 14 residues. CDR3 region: CASSQATGNYEQYF. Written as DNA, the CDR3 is TGCGCCAGCAGCCAAGCCACAGGGAACTACGAGCAGTACTTC.

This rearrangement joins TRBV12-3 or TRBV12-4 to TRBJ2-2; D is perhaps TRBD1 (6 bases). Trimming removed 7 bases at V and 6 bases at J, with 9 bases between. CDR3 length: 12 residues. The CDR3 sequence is CASTSGAGELFF. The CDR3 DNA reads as TGTGCCAGCACCTCAGGGGCCGGGGAGCTGTTTTTT.

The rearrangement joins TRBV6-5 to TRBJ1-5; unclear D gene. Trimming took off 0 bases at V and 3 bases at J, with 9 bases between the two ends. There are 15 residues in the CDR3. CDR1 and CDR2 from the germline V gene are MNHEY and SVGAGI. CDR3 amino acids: CASSYSNRDNQPQHF. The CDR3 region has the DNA TGTGCCAGCAGTTACTCGAACCGGGACAATCAGCCCCAGCATTTT.

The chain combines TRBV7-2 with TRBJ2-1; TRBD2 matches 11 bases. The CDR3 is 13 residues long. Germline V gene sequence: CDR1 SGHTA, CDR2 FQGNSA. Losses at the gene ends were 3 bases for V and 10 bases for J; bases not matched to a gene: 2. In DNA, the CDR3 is TGTGCCAGCAGCTTGTGGACTAGCGGGGAGCAGTTCTTC. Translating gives CASSLWTSGEQFF.

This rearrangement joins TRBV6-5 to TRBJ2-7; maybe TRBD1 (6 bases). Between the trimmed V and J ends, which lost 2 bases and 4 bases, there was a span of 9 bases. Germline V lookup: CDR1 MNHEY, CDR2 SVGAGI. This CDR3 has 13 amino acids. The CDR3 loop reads CASSYRTEYEQYF. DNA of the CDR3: TGTGCCAGCAGTTACCGGACAGAGTACGAGCAGTACTTC.

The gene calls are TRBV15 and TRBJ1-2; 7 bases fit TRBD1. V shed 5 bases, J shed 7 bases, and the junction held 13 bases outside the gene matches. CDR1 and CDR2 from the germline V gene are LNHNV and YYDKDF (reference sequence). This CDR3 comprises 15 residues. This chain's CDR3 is CATSSRDRGRGGYTF. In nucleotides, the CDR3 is TGTGCCACCAGCTCCCGGGACAGAGGACGAGGTGGCTACACCTTC. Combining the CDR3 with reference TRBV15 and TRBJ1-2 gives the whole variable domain DAMVIQNPRYQVTQFGKPVTLSCSQTLNHNVMYWYQQKSSQAPKLLFHYYDKDFNNEADTPDNFQSRRPNTSFCFLDIRSPGLGDTAMYLCATSSRDRGRGGYTFGSGTRLTVV.

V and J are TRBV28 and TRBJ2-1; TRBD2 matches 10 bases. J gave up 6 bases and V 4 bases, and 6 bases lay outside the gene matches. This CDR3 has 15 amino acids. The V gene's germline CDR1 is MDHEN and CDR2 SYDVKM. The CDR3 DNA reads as TGTGCCAGCAGTTACCTAGCGGGAGTTCTCAATGAGCAGTTCTTC. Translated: CASSYLAGVLNEQFF.

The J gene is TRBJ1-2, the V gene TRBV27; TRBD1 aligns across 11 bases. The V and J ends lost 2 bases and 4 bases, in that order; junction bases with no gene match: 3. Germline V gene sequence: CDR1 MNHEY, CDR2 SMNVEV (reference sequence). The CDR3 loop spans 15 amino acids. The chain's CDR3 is CASSLKGQGGYGYTF. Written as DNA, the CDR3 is TGTGCCAGCAGTTTAAAGGGACAGGGGGGCTATGGCTACACCTTC.

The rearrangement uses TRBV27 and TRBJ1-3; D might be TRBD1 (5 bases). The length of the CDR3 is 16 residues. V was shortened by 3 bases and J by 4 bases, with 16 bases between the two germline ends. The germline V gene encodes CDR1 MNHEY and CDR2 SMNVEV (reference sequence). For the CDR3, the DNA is TGTGCCAGCAGTTTCACGGGGGGGTCCAGGGGAAACACCATATATTTT. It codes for CASSFTGGSRGNTIYF.

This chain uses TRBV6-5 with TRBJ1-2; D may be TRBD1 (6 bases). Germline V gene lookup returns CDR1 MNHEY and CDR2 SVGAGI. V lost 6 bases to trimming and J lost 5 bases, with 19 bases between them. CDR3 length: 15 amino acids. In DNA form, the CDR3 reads TGTGCCAGCAGCCGAACGATCAGGGGCGGGTATGGCTACACCTTC. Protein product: CASSRTIRGGYGYTF.

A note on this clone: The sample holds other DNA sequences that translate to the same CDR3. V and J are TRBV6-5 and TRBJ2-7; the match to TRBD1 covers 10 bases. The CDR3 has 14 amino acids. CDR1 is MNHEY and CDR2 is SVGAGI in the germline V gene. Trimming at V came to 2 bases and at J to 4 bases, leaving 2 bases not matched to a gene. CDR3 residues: CASSYGTGDYEQYF. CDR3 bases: TGTGCCAGCAGTTACGGGACAGGGGATTACGAGCAGTACTTC.

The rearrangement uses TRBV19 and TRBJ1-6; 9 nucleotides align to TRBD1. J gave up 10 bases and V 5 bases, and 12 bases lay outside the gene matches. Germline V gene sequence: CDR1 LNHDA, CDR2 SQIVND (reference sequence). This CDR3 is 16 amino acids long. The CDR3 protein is CASSFKPGQGGSPLHF. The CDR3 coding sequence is TGTGCCAGTAGTTTCAAACCGGGACAGGGTGGATCACCCCTCCACTTT.

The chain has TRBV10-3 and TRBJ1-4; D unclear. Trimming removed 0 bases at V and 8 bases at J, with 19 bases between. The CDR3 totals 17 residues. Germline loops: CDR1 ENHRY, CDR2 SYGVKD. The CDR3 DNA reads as TGTGCCATCAGTGAGTCGCCCTTTGGGAGGGCGGACGAAAAACTGTTTTTT. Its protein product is CAISESPFGRADEKLFF.

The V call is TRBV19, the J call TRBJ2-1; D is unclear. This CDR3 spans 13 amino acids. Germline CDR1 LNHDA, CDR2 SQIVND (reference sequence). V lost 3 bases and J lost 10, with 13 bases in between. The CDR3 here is CASSMVAVREQFF. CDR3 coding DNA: TGTGCCAGTAGTATGGTCGCCGTGAGGGAGCAGTTCTTC. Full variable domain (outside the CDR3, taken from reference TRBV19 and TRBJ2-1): DGGITQSPKYLFRKEGQNVTLSCEQNLNHDAMYWYRQDPGQGLRLIYYSQIVNDFQKGDIAEGYSVSREKKESFPLTVTSAQKNPTAFYLCASSMVAVREQFFGPGTRLTVL.

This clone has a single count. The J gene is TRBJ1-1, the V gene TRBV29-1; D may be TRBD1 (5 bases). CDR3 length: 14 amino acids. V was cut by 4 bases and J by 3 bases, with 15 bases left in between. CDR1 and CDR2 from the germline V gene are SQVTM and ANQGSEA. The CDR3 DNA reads TGCAGCGTTGTAGGGCAGGGAGGGTACACTGAAGCTTTCTTT. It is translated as CSVVGQGGYTEAFF.

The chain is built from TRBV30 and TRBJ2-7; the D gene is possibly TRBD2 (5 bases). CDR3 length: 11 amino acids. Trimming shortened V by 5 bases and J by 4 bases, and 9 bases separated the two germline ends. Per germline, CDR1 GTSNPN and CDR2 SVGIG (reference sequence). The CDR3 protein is CAWARDYEQYF. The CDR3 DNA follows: TGTGCCTGGGCCCGGGATTACGAGCAGTACTTC.

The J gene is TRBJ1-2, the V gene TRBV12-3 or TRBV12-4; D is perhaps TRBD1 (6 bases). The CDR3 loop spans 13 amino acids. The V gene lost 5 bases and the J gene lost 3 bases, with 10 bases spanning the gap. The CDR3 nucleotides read TGTGCCAGCAGTCGACAGGCATACTATGGCTACACCTTC. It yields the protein CASSRQAYYGYTF.

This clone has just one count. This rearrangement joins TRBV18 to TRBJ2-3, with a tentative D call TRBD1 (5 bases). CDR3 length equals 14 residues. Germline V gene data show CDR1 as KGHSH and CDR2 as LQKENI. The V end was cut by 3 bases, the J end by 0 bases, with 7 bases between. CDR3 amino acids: CASSPTASTDTQYF. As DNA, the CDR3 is TGTGCCAGCTCACCGACAGCTAGCACAGATACGCAGTATTTT.

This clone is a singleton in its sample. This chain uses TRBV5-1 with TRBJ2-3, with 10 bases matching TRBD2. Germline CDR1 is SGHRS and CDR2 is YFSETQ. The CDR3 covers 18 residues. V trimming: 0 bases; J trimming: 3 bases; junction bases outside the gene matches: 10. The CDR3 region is CASSLALRGLADTDTQYF. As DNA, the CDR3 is TGCGCCAGCAGCTTGGCCCTTCGCGGACTAGCGGATACAGATACGCAGTATTTT.

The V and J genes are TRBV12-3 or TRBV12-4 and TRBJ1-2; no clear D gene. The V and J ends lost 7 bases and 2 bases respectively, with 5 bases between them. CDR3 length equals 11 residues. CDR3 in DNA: TGTGCCAGCATCGGGAACTATGGCTACACCTTC. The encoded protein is CASIGNYGYTF.

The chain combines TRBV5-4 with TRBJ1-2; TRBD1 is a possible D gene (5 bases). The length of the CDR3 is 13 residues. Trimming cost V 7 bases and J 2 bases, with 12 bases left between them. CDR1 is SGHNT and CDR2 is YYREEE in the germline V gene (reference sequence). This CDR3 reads CASRGMQNYGYTF. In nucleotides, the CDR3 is TGTGCCAGCCGGGGGATGCAGAACTATGGCTACACCTTC. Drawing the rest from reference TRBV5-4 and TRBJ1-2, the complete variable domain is ETGVTQSPTHLIKTRGQQVTLRCSSQSGHNTVSWYQQALGQGPQFIFQYYREEENGRGNFPPRFSGLQFPNYSSELNVNALELDDSALYLCASRGMQNYGYTFGSGTRLTVV.

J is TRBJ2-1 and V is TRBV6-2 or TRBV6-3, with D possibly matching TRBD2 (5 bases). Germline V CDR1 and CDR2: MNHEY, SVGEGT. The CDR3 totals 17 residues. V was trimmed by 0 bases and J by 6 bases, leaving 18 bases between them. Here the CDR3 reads CASSYSTFSARINEQFF. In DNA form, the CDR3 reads TGTGCCAGCAGTTACTCGACGTTTAGCGCGAGAATCAATGAGCAGTTCTTC.

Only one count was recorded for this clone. The CDR3 bases are TGTGCCAGCAGTTACTCGAGTGATAAGCGGGAGGAGTTTTTT. Protein product: CASSYSSDKREEFF. This rearrangement joins TRBV6-6 to TRBJ2-2, with 9 bases aligning to TRBD2. The CDR3 is 14 amino acids. After removal of 0 bases from V and 16 bases from J, the junction contained 9 bases not matched to a gene. Germline CDR1 reads MNHNY; CDR2 reads SVGAGI (reference sequence).

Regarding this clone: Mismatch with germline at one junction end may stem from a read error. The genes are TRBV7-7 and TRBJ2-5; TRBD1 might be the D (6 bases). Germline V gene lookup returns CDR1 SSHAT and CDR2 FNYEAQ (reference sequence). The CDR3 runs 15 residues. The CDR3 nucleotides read TGTGCTAGCACCCCAGGGGTGGTGGAAGGGGAGACCCAGTACTTC. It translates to CASTPGVVEGETQYF. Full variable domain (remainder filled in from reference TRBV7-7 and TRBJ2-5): GAGVSQSPRYKVTKRGQDVTLRCDPISSHATLYWYQQALGQGPEFLTYFNYEAQPDKSGLPSDRFSAERPEGSISTLTIQRTEQRDSAMYRCASTPGVVEGETQYFGPGTRLLVL.

The CDR3 sequence is CATSVPGQARGENTEAFF. The CDR3 DNA is TGTGCCACCAGTGTGCCGGGACAGGCCCGAGGAGAGAACACTGAAGCTTTCTTT. The chain links TRBV24-1 to TRBJ1-1; 8 bases align to TRBD1. Per the germline V gene, CDR1 is KGHDR and CDR2 is SFDVKD. This CDR3 comprises 18 residues. The V and J ends lost 5 bases and 1 base, in that order; junction bases with no gene match: 14.

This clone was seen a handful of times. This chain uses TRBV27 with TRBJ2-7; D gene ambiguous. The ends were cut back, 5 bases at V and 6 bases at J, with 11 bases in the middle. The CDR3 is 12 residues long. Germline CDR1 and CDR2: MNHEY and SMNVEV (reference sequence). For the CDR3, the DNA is TGTGCCAGCAGTGCCCCACGAGGCGAGCAGTACTTC. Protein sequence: CASSAPRGEQYF.

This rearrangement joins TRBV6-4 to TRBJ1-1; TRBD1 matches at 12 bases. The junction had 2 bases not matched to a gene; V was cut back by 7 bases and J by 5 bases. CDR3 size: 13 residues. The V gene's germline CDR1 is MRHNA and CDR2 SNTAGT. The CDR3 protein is CASKGQGATEAFF. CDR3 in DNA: TGTGCCAGCAAGGGACAGGGGGCGACTGAAGCTTTCTTT.

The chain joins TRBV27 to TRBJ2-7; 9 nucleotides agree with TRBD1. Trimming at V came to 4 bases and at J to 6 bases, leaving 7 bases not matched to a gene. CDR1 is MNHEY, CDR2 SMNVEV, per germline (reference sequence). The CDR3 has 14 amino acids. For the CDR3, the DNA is TGTGCCAGCAGTTATAAACAGGGGGCTTTCGAGCAGTACTTC. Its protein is CASSYKQGAFEQYF.